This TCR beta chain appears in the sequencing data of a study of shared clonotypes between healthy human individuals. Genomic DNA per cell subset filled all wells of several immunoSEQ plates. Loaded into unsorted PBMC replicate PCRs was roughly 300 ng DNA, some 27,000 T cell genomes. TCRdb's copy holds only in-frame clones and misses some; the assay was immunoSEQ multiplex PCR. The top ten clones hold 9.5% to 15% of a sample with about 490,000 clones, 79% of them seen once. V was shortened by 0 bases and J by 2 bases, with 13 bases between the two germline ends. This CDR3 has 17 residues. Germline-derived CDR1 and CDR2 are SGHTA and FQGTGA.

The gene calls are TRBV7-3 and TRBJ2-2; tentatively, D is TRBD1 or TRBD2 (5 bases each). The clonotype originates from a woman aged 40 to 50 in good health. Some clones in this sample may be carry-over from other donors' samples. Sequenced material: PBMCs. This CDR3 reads CASSLTPGPYNTGELFF. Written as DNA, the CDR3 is TGTGCCAGCAGCTTAACACCGGGACCTTATAACACCGGGGAGCTGTTTTTT.